This is a list of T cell receptor beta chains from one sample in a study of T cells after yellow fever vaccination. TCRdb re-called the 5' RACE reads with MiXCR, one entry per CDR3 protein. The sample lists 300,000 to 400,000 distinct CDR3 sequences; 8.7% were seen once. Specimen: PBMCs, collected on the day of the first yellow fever vaccination. The source of these receptors is a man younger than 30 who received the YFV17D yellow fever vaccine. Both conserved end residues are part of each CDR3. Fields, in order: J gene, clone size, V gene, CDR3 protein. The size entry is marked missing in some rows and otherwise reads once, few, many or a size class.

TRBJ2-1,few,TRBV20-1,CSVQGYNEQFF
TRBJ2-3,few,TRBV20-1,CSATPAGAVADTQYF
TRBJ1-4,.,TRBV19,CASSTHGPTEKLFF
TRBJ2-2,.,TRBV6-1,CASSIGTYGGELFF
TRBJ1-4,.,TRBV7-9,CASSLVGGNEKLFF
TRBJ2-1,few,TRBV12-5,CASGLGGGGYNEQFF
TRBJ1-6,few,TRBV20-1,CSVPRGGRNNSPLHF
TRBJ2-7,.,TRBV4-2,CASSPGGSGTLSYEQYF
TRBJ1-2,few,TRBV6-5,CASSSWGGLGYGYTF
TRBJ2-1,many,TRBV9,CASSVGRGGPHNEQFF
TRBJ2-2,many,TRBV12-3/TRBV12-4,CASSSTPETGELFF
TRBJ2-7,.,TRBV6-2/TRBV6-3,CASSPGGADYEQYF
TRBJ2-3,few,TRBV28,CASSPPSGWGTDTQYF
TRBJ2-2,.,TRBV7-2,CASSRDRGNTGELFF
TRBJ1-6,.,TRBV4-1,CASSLGQNYSPLHF
TRBJ2-5,few,TRBV2,CASSAFQETQYF
TRBJ1-1,many,TRBV6-5,CASSYDLGGGDTEAFF
TRBJ2-3,few,TRBV5-1,CASSSNPGADTQYF
TRBJ2-3,many,TRBV5-1,CASSLVAGVFTDTQYF
TRBJ1-1,few,TRBV5-5,CASSLDFYEAFF
TRBJ1-4,.,TRBV5-1,CASSLAGMGNEKLFF
TRBJ2-3,few,TRBV5-1,CASSSIDRAIRDTQYF
TRBJ1-6,.,TRBV5-1,CASSLTGAAPLHF
TRBJ2-5,few,TRBV7-2,CASSLARQGGRETQYF
TRBJ2-5,many,TRBV7-8,CASSYTRQGEETQYF
TRBJ2-3,few,TRBV7-6,CASSLGRGFGDTQYF
TRBJ2-1,many,TRBV7-9,CASSLTSGEQFF
TRBJ2-7,few,TRBV10-1,CATMGLAGAVSYEQYF
TRBJ2-6,many,TRBV3-1,CASSLSDGANVLTF
TRBJ1-4,many,TRBV7-9,CASSVQGNKGKLFF
TRBJ2-7,.,TRBV10-3,CAISESGDREYF
TRBJ2-7,many,TRBV5-6,CASSGGGAYEQYF
TRBJ2-5,many,TRBV12-3/TRBV12-4,CASSFAGGRRETQYF
TRBJ2-7,few,TRBV12-3/TRBV12-4,CASLSADTPYEQYF
TRBJ1-5,.,TRBV6-5,CASSPSSSYRGSNQPQHF